This record covers a single T cell receptor (beta chain). This record belongs to a study of blood T cell repertoires in COVID-19. As for the study in general: Specimens from acute and convalescent COVID-19 originated in the United States, Italy and Spain.

Per the original data handling: Amplification from reference gene primers served as the basis for estimated nucleated cell counts. Produced via immunoSEQ multiplex PCR; TCRdb's table is partial and in-frame only. The V and J calls and clone size were taken over from that table, and D and trimming were inferred from the DNA. The table shows 50,000 to 75,000 clones, with approximately 80% occurring only once. CDR3 length: 16 amino acids. CDR1 MDHEN and CDR2 SYDVKM come from the germline V gene. J lost 2 bases, V lost 7 bases, and 8 bases had no gene match. The V gene is TRBV28, the J gene TRBJ2-1, with 10 positions matching TRBD2. The TCR comes from a man aged 80 or over with active or convalescent COVID-19. The sample consisted of peripheral blood. The CDR3 region is CASTSTSGLAYNEQFF. The CDR3 DNA sequence: TGTGCCAGCACCTCGACTAGCGGGTTAGCCTACAATGAGCAGTTCTTC.